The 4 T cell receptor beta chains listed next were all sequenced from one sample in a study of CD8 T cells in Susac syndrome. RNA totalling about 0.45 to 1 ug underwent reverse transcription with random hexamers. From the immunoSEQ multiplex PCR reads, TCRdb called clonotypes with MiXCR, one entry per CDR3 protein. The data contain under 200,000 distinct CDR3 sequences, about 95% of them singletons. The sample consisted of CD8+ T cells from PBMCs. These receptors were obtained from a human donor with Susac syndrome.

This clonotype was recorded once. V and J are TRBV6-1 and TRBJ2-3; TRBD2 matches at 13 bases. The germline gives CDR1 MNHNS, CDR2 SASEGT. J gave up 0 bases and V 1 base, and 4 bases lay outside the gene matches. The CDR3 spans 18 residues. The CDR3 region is CASSEDVGLAGSTDTQYF. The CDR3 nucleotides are TGTGCCAGCAGTGAAGATGTGGGACTAGCGGGGAGCACAGATACGCAGTATTTT.

CDR3 nucleotide sequence: TGTGCCAGCAGCCAAGCAGTCATGAACACTGAAGCTTTCTTT. Residues: CASSQAVMNTEAFF. The chain uses TRBV4-2 and TRBJ1-1; unclear D gene. This CDR3 has 14 amino acids. V was clipped by 1 base and J by 0 bases, with 6 bases between them. Germline V gives CDR1 LGHNA, CDR2 YNFKEQ.

In DNA, the CDR3 is TGTGCCAGAGTAGCGGGGGACAACAATGAGCAGTTCTTC. This gives the protein CARVAGDNNEQFF. The J gene is TRBJ2-1, the V gene TRBV6-1, with 9 bases that match TRBD2. The V and J ends lost 9 bases and 5 bases, in that order; junction bases with no gene match: 5. CDR1 is MNHNS and CDR2 is SASEGT in the germline V gene. The CDR3 is made up of 13 amino acids.

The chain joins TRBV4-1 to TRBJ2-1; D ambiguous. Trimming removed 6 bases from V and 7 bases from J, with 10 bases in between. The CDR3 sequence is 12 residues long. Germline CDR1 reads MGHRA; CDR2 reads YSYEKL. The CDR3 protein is CASRSTLNEQFF. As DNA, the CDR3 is TGCGCCAGCAGATCCACCTTGAATGAGCAGTTCTTC.